The following is a TCR beta chain sequence with its context. The data derive from a study of control samples from healthy donors and cancer patients. V dropped 5 bases and J dropped 5 bases, with 7 bases sitting between them. This CDR3 contains 12 residues. CDR1 is MDHEN and CDR2 is SYDVKM in the germline V gene. Using immunoSEQ multiplex PCR, the repertoire was profiled, and TCRdb retains in-frame clones only, with some absent. The sample consists of over 120,000 clones, about 93% of them appearing once. Source material: PBMCs. The receptor's source is a man aged 55 to 70 with colorectal cancer. The rearrangement links TRBV28 to TRBJ2-4; no clear D. The CDR3 coding sequence is TGTGCCAGCAGTACCCCTCAAAACATTCAGTACTTC. Amino acids: CASSTPQNIQYF.